The clone carrying this T cell receptor beta chain was seen a handful of times. The antigen remains undetermined. The CDR3 contains 15 residues. V was pared by 4 bases and J by 0 bases, with 9 bases between. Germline values: CDR1 SGHTA, CDR2 FQGTGA. This specimen comes from a study of T cells after yellow fever vaccination. Whole-study findings and limits: After the booster, roughly 96% of CD4 and more than 75% of CD8 primary-response clones were re-detected. Contamination by abundant bulk-population clonotypes could be present in FACS-sorted repertoires.

TCRdb processed the 5' RACE reads anew with MiXCR; each CDR3 protein has one entry. This sample has about 220,000 distinct CDR3 sequences; roughly 3.3% occur once, and the top ten carry 3.2%. The receptor was isolated from a man younger than 35 who received the YFV17D yellow fever vaccine. The rearrangement links TRBV7-3 to TRBJ2-2, with a weak D call TRBD1 (5 bases). This specimen consisted of CD4+ T cells sorted from PBMCs, obtained 10 days after the yellow fever booster vaccination. The CDR3 DNA reads TGTGCCAGCAGCTACACAGGCGCGAACACCGGGGAGCTGTTTTTT. Translated, it gives CASSYTGANTGELFF.